A selection of T cell receptor beta chains follows, all from one sample in a study of CD8 T cells in cerebrospinal fluid in Alzheimer's disease. TCRdb reworked the 10x single-cell sequencing reads into one entry per CDR3 protein, no DNA. This repertoire includes around 1,400 distinct CDR3 sequences. Sequenced input: cerebrospinal fluid. The origin of the receptors is a human donor with mild cognitive impairment. Each CDR3 is given with its conserved first and last residue. Some rows have no size entry. The others give once, few or many, or a class for an expanded clone.

CDR3aa	abundance	v_gene	j_gene
CASRLAGSETQYF	medium-sized	TRBV11-2	TRBJ2-5
CASSQVPSGRGMDTQYF	medium-sized	TRBV4-3	TRBJ2-3
CASSPLGQGSQTQYF	NA	TRBV27	TRBJ2-5
CATSDRDPVETQYF	medium-sized	TRBV24-1	TRBJ2-5
CASRFSMNTEAFF	NA	TRBV12-3/TRBV12-4	TRBJ1-1
CASRPEGLAGSNEQFF	NA	TRBV6-6	TRBJ2-1
CASSRLAGVETDTQYF	medium-sized	TRBV12-3/TRBV12-4	TRBJ2-3
CASSEGNTIYF	NA	TRBV19	TRBJ1-3
CASSQAGSRNEKLFF	NA	TRBV4-1	TRBJ1-4
CASSRDRAYEQYF	medium-sized	TRBV12-3/TRBV12-4	TRBJ2-7